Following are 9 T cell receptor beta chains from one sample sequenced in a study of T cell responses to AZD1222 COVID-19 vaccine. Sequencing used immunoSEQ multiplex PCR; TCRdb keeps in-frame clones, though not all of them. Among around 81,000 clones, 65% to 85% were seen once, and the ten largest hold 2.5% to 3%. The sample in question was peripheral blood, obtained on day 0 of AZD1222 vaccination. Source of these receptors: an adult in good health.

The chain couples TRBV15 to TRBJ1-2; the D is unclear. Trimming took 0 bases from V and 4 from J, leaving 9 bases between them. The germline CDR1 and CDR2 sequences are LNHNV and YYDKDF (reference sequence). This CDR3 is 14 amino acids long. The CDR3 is CATSRDAISYGYTF. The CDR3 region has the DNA TGTGCCACCAGCAGAGATGCAATTTCCTATGGCTACACCTTC.

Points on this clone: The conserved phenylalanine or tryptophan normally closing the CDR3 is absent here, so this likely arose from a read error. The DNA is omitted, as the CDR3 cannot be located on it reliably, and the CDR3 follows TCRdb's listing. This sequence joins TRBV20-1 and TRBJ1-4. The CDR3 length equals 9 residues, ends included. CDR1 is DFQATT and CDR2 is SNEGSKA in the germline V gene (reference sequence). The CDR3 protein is CSARTRDAL.

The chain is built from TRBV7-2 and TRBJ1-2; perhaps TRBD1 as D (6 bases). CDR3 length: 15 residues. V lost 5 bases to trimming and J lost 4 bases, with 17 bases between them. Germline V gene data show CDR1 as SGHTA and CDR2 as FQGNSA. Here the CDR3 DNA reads TGTGCCAGCAGCCTCACCGGGACATCGAGCTATGGCTACACCTTC. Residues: CASSLTGTSSYGYTF.

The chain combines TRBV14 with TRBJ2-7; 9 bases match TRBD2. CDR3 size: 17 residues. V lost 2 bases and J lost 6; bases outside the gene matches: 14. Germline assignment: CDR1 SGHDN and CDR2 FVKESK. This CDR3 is CASSQRPGLAGLGEQYF. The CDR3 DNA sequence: TGTGCCAGCAGCCAAAGACCGGGACTAGCAGGATTGGGCGAGCAGTACTTC.

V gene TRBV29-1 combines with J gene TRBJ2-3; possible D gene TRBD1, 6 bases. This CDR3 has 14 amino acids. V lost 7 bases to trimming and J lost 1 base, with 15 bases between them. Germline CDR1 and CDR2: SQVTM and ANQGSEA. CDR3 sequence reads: CSAEGVDGTDTQYF. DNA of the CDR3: TGCAGCGCCGAGGGGGTGGATGGCACAGATACGCAGTATTTT.

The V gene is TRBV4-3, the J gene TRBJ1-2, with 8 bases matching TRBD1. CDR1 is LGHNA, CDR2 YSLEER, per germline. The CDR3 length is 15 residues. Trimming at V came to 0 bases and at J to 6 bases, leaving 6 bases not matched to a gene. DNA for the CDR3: TGCGCCAGCAGCCAAGACCAGACAGGGGCCGATGGCTACACCTTC. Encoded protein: CASSQDQTGADGYTF.

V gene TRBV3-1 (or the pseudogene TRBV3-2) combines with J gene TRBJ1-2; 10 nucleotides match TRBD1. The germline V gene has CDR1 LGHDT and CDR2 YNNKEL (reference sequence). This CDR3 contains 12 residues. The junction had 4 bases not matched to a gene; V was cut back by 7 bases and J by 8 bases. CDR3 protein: CASTGTGVGYTF. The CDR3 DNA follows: TGTGCCAGCACCGGGACAGGGGTGGGCTACACCTTC.

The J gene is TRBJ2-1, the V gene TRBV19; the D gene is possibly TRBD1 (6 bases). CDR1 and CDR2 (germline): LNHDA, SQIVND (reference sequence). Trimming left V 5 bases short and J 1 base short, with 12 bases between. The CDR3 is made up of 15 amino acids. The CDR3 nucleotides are TGTGCCAGTAGTCAGGGGTGGGGGTCCTACAATGAGCAGTTCTTC. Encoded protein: CASSQGWGSYNEQFF.

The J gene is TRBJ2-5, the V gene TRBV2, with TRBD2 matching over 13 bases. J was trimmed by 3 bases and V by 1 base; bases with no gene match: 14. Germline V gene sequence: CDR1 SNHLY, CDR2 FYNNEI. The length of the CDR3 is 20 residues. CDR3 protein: CASSEGRGGLAGYPKETQYF. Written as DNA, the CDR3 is TGTGCCAGCAGTGAAGGCCGGGGGGGACTAGCGGGGTACCCAAAAGAGACCCAGTACTTC.